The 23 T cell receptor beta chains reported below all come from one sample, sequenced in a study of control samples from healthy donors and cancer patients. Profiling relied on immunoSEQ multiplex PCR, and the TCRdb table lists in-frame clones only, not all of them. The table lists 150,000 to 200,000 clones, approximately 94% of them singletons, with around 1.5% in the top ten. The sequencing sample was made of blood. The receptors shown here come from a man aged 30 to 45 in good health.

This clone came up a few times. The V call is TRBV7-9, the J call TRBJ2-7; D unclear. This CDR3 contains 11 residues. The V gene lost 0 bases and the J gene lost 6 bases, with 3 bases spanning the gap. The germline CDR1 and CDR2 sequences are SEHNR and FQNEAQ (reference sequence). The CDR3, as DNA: TGTGCCAGCAGCTTAGCACTCGAGCAGTACTTC. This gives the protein CASSLALEQYF.

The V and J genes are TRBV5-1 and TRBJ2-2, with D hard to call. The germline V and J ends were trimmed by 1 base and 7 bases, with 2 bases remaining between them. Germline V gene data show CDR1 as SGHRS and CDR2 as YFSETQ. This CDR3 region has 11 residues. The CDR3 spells CASSLNGELFF. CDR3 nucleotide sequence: TGCGCCAGCAGCTTGAACGGGGAGCTGTTTTTT.

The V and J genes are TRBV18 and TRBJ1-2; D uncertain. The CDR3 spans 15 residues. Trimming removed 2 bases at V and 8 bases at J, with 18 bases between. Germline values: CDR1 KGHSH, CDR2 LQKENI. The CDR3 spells CASSPILDSAGGYTF. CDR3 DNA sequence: TGTGCCAGCTCACCAATTCTAGATTCGGCGGGGGGCTACACCTTC.

In DNA form, the CDR3 reads TGTGCCAGCAGCTTGGGAACCTACGAGCAGTACTTC. Amino acids: CASSLGTYEQYF. This rearrangement joins TRBV11-2 to TRBJ2-7; D gene uncertain. V gave up 3 bases and J gave up 2 bases, with 5 bases separating them. CDR1 and CDR2 (germline): SGHAT, FQNNGV. This CDR3 is 12 amino acids long. Filled out from reference TRBV11-2 and TRBJ2-7, the complete variable domain reads EAGVAQSPRYKIIEKRQSVAFWCNPISGHATLYWYQQILGQGPKLLIQFQNNGVVDDSQLPKDRFSAERLKGVDSTLKIQPAKLEDSAVYLCASSLGTYEQYFGPGTRLTVT.

The chain's CDR3 is CASSGNRDRVRGYTF. As DNA, the CDR3 is TGTGCCAGCAGCGGTAACCGGGACAGGGTTAGGGGCTACACCTTC. The rearrangement joins TRBV3-1 (or the pseudogene TRBV3-2) to TRBJ1-2, with 9 bases fitting TRBD1. Germline loops: CDR1 LGHDT, CDR2 YNNKEL (reference sequence). With 5 bases clipped from V and 8 bases from J, the junction kept 12 bases outside the gene matches. This CDR3 region has 15 residues.

CDR3 sequence: CASSIVTDNEQFF. CDR3 bases: TGTGCCAGTAGTATAGTAACAGACAATGAGCAGTTCTTC. The gene calls are TRBV19 and TRBJ2-1, with unresolved D. The CDR3 has 13 residues. Germline lookup yields CDR1 LNHDA and CDR2 SQIVND (reference sequence). V gave up 1 base and J gave up 5 bases, with 6 bases separating them.

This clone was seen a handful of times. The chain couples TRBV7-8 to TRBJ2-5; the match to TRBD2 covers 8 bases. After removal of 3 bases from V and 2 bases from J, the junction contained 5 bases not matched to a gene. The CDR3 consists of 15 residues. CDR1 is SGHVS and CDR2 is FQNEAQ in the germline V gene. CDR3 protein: CASSLVAGHQETQYF. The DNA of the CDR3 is TGTGCCAGCAGCTTGGTAGCGGGGCATCAAGAGACCCAGTACTTC.

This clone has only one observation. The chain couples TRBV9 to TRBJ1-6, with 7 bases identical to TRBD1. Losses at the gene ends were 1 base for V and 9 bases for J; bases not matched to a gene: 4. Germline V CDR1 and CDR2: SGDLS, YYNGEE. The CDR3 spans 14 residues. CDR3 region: CASSVRDSGSPLHF. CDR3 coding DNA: TGTGCCAGCAGCGTAAGGGACAGTGGTTCACCCCTCCACTTT.

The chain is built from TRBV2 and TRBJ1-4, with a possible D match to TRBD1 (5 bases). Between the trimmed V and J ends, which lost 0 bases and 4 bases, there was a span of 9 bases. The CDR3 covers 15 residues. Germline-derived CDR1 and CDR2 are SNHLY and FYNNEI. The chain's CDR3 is CASSEALGVNEKLFF. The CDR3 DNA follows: TGTGCCAGCAGTGAAGCGCTGGGGGTTAATGAAAAACTGTTTTTT.

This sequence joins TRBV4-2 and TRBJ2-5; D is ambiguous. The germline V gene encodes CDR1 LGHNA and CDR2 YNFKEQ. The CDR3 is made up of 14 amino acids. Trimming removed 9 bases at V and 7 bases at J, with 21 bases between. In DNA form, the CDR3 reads TGTGCCAGTCCCCCGGGCTCACCCGAATGGACCCAGTACTTC. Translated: CASPPGSPEWTQYF.

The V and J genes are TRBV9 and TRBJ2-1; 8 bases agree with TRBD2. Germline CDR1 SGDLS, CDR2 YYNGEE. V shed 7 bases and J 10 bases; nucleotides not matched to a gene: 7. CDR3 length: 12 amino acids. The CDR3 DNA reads TGTGCCAGCGCCGGGAGGGCCCAAGAGCAGTTCTTC. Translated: CASAGRAQEQFF.

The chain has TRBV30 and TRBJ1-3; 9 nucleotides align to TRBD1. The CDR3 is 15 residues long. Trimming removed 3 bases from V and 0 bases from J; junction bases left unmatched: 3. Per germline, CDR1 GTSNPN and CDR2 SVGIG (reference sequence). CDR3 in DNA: TGTGCCTGGAGCGGGGACAGGGCCTCTGGAAACACCATATATTTT. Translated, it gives CAWSGDRASGNTIYF.

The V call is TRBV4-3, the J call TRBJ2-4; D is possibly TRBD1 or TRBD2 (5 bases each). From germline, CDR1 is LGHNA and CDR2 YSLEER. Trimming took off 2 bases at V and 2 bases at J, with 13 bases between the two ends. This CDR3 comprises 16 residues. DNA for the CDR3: TGCGCCAGCAGCCAATCCGGGACCAGTACCAAAAACATTCAGTACTTC. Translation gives CASSQSGTSTKNIQYF.

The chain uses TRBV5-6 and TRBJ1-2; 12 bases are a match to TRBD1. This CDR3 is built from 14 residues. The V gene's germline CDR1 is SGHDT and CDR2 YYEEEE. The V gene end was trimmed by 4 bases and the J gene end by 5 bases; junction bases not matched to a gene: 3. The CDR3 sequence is CASSLGQGAYGYTF. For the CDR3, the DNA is TGTGCCAGCAGCCTGGGACAGGGGGCTTATGGCTACACCTTC.

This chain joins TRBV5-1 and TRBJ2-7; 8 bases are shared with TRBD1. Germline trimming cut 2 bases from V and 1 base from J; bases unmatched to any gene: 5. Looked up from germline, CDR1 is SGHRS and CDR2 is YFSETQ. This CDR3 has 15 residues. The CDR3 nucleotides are TGCGCCAGCAGCTTACCCGGGACAGGATCCTACGAGCAGTACTTC. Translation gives CASSLPGTGSYEQYF. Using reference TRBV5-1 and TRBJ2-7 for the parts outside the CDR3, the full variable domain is KAGVTQTPRYLIKTRGQQVTLSCSPISGHRSVSWYQQTPGQGLQFLFEYFSETQRNKGNFPGRFSGRQFSNSRSEMNVSTLELGDSALYLCASSLPGTGSYEQYFGPGTRLTVT.

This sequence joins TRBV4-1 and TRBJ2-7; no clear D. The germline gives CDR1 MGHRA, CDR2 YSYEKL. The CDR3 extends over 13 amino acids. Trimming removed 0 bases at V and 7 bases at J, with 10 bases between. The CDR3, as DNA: TGCGCCAGCAGCCAAGATAATCTGTGGGAGCAGTACTTC. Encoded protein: CASSQDNLWEQYF.

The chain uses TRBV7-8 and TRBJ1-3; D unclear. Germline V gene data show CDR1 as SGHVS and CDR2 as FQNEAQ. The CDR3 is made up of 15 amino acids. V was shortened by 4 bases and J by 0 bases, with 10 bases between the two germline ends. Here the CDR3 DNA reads TGTGCCAGCAGCTACACAGCGCTCTCTGGAAACACCATATATTTT. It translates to CASSYTALSGNTIYF. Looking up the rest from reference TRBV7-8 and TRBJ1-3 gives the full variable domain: GAGVSQSPRYKVAKRGQDVALRCDPISGHVSLFWYQQALGQGPEFLTYFQNEAQLDKSGLPSDRFFAERPEGSVSTLKIQRTQQEDSAVYLCASSYTALSGNTIYFGEGSWLTVV.

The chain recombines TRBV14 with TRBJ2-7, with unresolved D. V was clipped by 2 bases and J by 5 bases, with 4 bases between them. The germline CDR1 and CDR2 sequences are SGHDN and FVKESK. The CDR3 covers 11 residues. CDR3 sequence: CASSQRHEQYF. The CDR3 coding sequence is TGTGCCAGCAGCCAACGCCACGAGCAGTACTTC.

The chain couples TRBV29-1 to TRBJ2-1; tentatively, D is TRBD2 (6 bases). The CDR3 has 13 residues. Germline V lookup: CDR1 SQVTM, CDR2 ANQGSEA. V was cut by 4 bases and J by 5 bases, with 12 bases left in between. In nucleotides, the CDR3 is TGCAGCGTTGTCGCCCGGGGGAACAATGAGCAGTTCTTC. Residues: CSVVARGNNEQFF.

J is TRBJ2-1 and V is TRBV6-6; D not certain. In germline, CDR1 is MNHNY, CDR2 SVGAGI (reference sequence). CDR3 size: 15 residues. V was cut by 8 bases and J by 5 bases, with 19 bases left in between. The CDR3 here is CASAIVTELDNEQFF. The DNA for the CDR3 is TGTGCCAGCGCAATCGTCACAGAGCTAGACAATGAGCAGTTCTTC.

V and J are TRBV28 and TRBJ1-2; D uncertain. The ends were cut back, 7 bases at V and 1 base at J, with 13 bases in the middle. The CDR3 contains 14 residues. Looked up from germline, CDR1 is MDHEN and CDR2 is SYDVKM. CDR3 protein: CASIDGDLNYGYTF. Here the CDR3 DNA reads TGTGCCAGCATAGATGGGGATCTTAACTATGGCTACACCTTC.

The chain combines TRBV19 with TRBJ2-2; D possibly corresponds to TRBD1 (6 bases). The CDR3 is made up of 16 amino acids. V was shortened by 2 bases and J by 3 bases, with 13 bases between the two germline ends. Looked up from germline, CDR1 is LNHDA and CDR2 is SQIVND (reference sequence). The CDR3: CASSILPRTDTGELFF. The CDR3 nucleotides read TGTGCCAGTAGTATACTCCCCCGGACAGACACCGGGGAGCTGTTTTTT. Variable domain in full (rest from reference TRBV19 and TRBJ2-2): DGGITQSPKYLFRKEGQNVTLSCEQNLNHDAMYWYRQDPGQGLRLIYYSQIVNDFQKGDIAEGYSVSREKKESFPLTVTSAQKNPTAFYLCASSILPRTDTGELFFGEGSRLTVL.

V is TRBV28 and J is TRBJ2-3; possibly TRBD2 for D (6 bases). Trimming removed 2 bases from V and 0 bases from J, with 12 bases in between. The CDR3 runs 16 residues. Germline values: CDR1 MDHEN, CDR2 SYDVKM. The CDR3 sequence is CASSLVGSGSTDTQYF. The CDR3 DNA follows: TGTGCCAGCAGTTTAGTCGGGAGCGGGAGCACAGATACGCAGTATTTT.